These 19 T cell receptor beta chains came from one sample sequenced in a study of cytomegalovirus exposure and HLA in healthy donors. The PCR ran on 60 Vbeta and 13 Jbeta primers. The method was immunoSEQ multiplex PCR; TCRdb's version includes in-frame clones alone and lacks a portion of them. The sample shows around 67,000 clones, 55% to 80% of them seen only once. The specimen sequenced was PBMCs. Every receptor here comes from a woman aged 45-59 years in good health and CMV-seronegative.

The genes are TRBV7-8 and TRBJ2-2; possible D gene TRBD1, 5 bases. Germline V gene lookup returns CDR1 SGHVS and CDR2 FQNEAQ. The CDR3 is 14 amino acids. The V end was cut by 2 bases, the J end by 6 bases, with 10 bases between. The CDR3 DNA reads TGTGCCAGCAGCTTACAAGTAGGGGCCGGGGAGCTGTTTTTT. It translates to CASSLQVGAGELFF.

The V call is TRBV6-5, the J call TRBJ1-1; D unclear. CDR1 and CDR2 (germline): MNHEY, SVGAGI. The ends were cut back, 4 bases at V and 4 bases at J, with 16 bases in the middle. The CDR3 extends over 15 amino acids. The CDR3 loop reads CASSSLPDTTTEAFF. The DNA for the CDR3 is TGTGCCAGCAGTTCACTCCCCGACACGACCACTGAAGCTTTCTTT.

The gene calls are TRBV6-5 and TRBJ2-5; TRBD2 aligns across 10 bases. Germline V gives CDR1 MNHEY, CDR2 SVGAGI. CDR3 length: 14 amino acids. V lost 8 bases to trimming and J lost 7 bases; unmatched junction nucleotides: 10. CDR3 sequence reads: CASGASGGVGTQYF. DNA for the CDR3: TGTGCCAGCGGGGCGAGCGGGGGGGTTGGGACCCAGTACTTC.

The J gene is TRBJ1-1, the V gene TRBV6-5; D is perhaps TRBD1 (5 bases). The CDR3 is 14 amino acids. Trimming took 6 bases from V and 1 from J, leaving 12 bases between them. Germline V gene sequence: CDR1 MNHEY, CDR2 SVGAGI. CDR3 coding DNA: TGTGCCAGCAGCCAGGGAGGTAGGAACACTGAAGCTTTCTTT. Translated, it gives CASSQGGRNTEAFF.

The V gene is TRBV7-9, the J gene TRBJ1-1; D unresolved. V lost 3 bases, J lost 1 base, and 9 bases lay in between. This CDR3 spans 14 amino acids. Germline lookup yields CDR1 SEHNR and CDR2 FQNEAQ (reference sequence). The CDR3 sequence: CASSLGSQNTEAFF. The CDR3 nucleotides are TGTGCCAGCAGCTTGGGCAGCCAGAACACTGAAGCTTTCTTT.

This clone was seen a handful of times. The rearrangement uses TRBV19 and TRBJ2-7; TRBD1 matches 10 bases. CDR1 is LNHDA, CDR2 SQIVND, per germline (reference sequence). The junction had 0 bases not matched to a gene; V was cut back by 1 base and J by 0 bases. The CDR3 spans 15 residues. DNA of the CDR3: TGTGCCAGTAGTATAGGGACAGGGGGCTCCTACGAGCAGTACTTC. This codes for CASSIGTGGSYEQYF.

The chain recombines TRBV6-5 with TRBJ2-3; the match to TRBD2 covers 9 bases. Germline loops: CDR1 MNHEY, CDR2 SVGAGI. This CDR3 has 15 residues. V lost 4 bases and J lost 4; bases outside the gene matches: 6. CDR3 nucleotide sequence: TGTGCCAGCAGTTTTACCGGGACTAGCTCAGATACGCAGTATTTT. Protein: CASSFTGTSSDTQYF.

The V call is TRBV30, the J call TRBJ2-4; perhaps TRBD1 as D (5 bases). Between the trimmed V and J ends, which lost 2 bases and 0 bases, there was a span of 8 bases. CDR3 length: 14 amino acids. Germline V gene data show CDR1 as GTSNPN and CDR2 as SVGIG (reference sequence). The CDR3 nucleotides are TGTGCCTGGAGTACGACAGTAGCCAAAAACATTCAGTACTTC. Translated: CAWSTTVAKNIQYF.

This clone occurred once. This chain connects TRBV15 to TRBJ1-2; D may be TRBD1 (6 bases). The CDR3 contains 14 residues. Per germline, CDR1 LNHNV and CDR2 YYDKDF (reference sequence). Trimming pared 6 bases from V and 4 bases from J, leaving 15 bases between. The CDR3 DNA is TGTGCCACCAGAAAGGGCGCAGGGGCCTATGGCTACACCTTC. Encoded protein: CATRKGAGAYGYTF. Full variable domain (outside the CDR3, taken from reference TRBV15 and TRBJ1-2): DAMVIQNPRYQVTQFGKPVTLSCSQTLNHNVMYWYQQKSSQAPKLLFHYYDKDFNNEADTPDNFQSRRPNTSFCFLDIRSPGLGDTAMYLCATRKGAGAYGYTFGSGTRLTVV.

This clone was seen a few times. This sample also contains other DNA sequences that code for the same CDR3. V is TRBV4-3 and J is TRBJ1-5; D unclear. The CDR3 runs 15 residues. Germline V lookup: CDR1 LGHNA, CDR2 YSLEER. The ends were cut back, 0 bases at V and 4 bases at J, with 10 bases in the middle. The CDR3 nucleotides are TGCGCCAGCAGCCAAGATCCTCTTAGTAATCAGCCCCAGCATTTT. This encodes CASSQDPLSNQPQHF.

The genes are TRBV5-8 and TRBJ1-3, with 7 bases fitting TRBD1. The CDR3 has 15 residues. Germline values: CDR1 SGHTS, CDR2 YDEGEE. J was trimmed by 0 bases and V by 5 bases; bases with no gene match: 5. Here the CDR3 reads CASSRPGGSGNTIYF. CDR3 coding DNA: TGTGCCAGCAGTCGACCAGGGGGCTCTGGAAACACCATATATTTT.

This rearrangement joins TRBV29-1 to TRBJ2-5, with a tentative D call TRBD2 (5 bases). This CDR3 region has 14 residues. Trimming shortened V by 2 bases and J by 5 bases, and 15 bases separated the two germline ends. Per germline, CDR1 SQVTM and CDR2 ANQGSEA. The CDR3 bases are TGCAGCGTTGAATTGAGGGAAGGAACGGAGACCCAGTACTTC. Translating it yields CSVELREGTETQYF.

This clone has only a few counts. V and J are TRBV10-2 and TRBJ2-7, with TRBD2 matching over 9 bases. This CDR3 spans 21 amino acids. Germline V lookup: CDR1 WSHSY, CDR2 SAAADI. The V segment lost 7 bases and the J segment 1 base; nucleotides outside the gene matches: 26. The CDR3 bases are TGCGCCAGCAACGTGGTCGGGCTAGCGGGAATGGGACGAGGTTATTCCTACGAGCAGTACTTC. Amino acid sequence: CASNVVGLAGMGRGYSYEQYF.

The table lists this clone with a count of one. This chain uses TRBV7-9 with TRBJ1-4; tentatively, D is TRBD1 (5 bases). Per germline, CDR1 SEHNR and CDR2 FQNEAQ (reference sequence). Deletions cut 1 base from V and 7 bases from J, with 10 bases between. There are 14 residues in the CDR3. In DNA form, the CDR3 reads TGTGCCAGCAGCTTAGACAGGTGGGCTGAAAAACTGTTTTTT. It codes for CASSLDRWAEKLFF.

This chain connects TRBV5-1 to TRBJ2-5; no definite D call. Germline V gene lookup returns CDR1 SGHRS and CDR2 YFSETQ. CDR3 length equals 15 residues. The ends were cut back, 5 bases at V and 1 base at J, with 15 bases in the middle. The CDR3 DNA sequence: TGCGCCAGCAGGCGGTCTGGTTTTGGCCAAGAGACCCAGTACTTC. This codes for CASRRSGFGQETQYF. Drawing the rest from reference TRBV5-1 and TRBJ2-5, the complete variable domain is KAGVTQTPRYLIKTRGQQVTLSCSPISGHRSVSWYQQTPGQGLQFLFEYFSETQRNKGNFPGRFSGRQFSNSRSEMNVSTLELGDSALYLCASRRSGFGQETQYFGPGTRLLVL.

The V call is TRBV4-3, the J call TRBJ2-2, with 11 positions matching TRBD2. The CDR3 runs 15 residues. Germline lookup yields CDR1 LGHNA and CDR2 YSLEER. V dropped 4 bases and J dropped 6; count of bases not matched to a gene: 4. As DNA, the CDR3 is TGCGCCAGCAGCCTACTAGCGGGAGTTCCCGGGGAGCTGTTTTTT. Amino acid sequence: CASSLLAGVPGELFF.

The chain couples TRBV28 to TRBJ1-5; the D is unclear. V was clipped by 9 bases and J by 6 bases, with 18 bases between them. The CDR3 runs 14 residues. Per the germline V gene, CDR1 is MDHEN and CDR2 is SYDVKM. This CDR3 reads CASSGGIFPQPQHF. As DNA, the CDR3 is TGTGCCAGTTCGGGAGGGATTTTCCCTCAGCCCCAGCATTTT. Complete variable domain (other parts from reference TRBV28 and TRBJ1-5): DVKVTQSSRYLVKRTGEKVFLECVQDMDHENMFWYRQDPGLGLRLIYFSYDVKMKEKGDIPEGYSVSREKKERFSLILESASTNQTSMYLCASSGGIFPQPQHFGDGTRLSIL.

This clone was detected only a few times. The chain carries TRBV15 and TRBJ1-5, with D unresolved. Per germline, CDR1 LNHNV and CDR2 YYDKDF (reference sequence). V gave up 7 bases and J gave up 3 bases, with 19 bases separating them. The CDR3 runs 16 residues. For the CDR3, the DNA is TGTGCCACCACAAATGGTATACAGCAGCCCAATCAGCCCCAGCATTTT. Translation: CATTNGIQQPNQPQHF. Together with reference TRBV15 and TRBJ1-5, the CDR3 gives the full variable domain: DAMVIQNPRYQVTQFGKPVTLSCSQTLNHNVMYWYQQKSSQAPKLLFHYYDKDFNNEADTPDNFQSRRPNTSFCFLDIRSPGLGDTAMYLCATTNGIQQPNQPQHFGDGTRLSIL.

V usage is TRBV5-6 and J usage is TRBJ2-1; tentatively, D is TRBD2 (6 bases). Germline CDR1 SGHDT, CDR2 YYEEEE. CDR3 length equals 13 residues. V dropped 4 bases and J dropped 4 bases, with 9 bases sitting between them. In DNA, the CDR3 is TGTGCCAGCAGCCGCGGGATTTACAATGAGCAGTTCTTC. Translating gives CASSRGIYNEQFF.